The 30 T cell receptor beta chains below all came from one sample that was sequenced in a study of OX40 agonist ivuxolimab in advanced cancers. Profiled with immunoSEQ multiplex PCR; TCRdb holds only in-frame clones, not every one. The sample comprises around 50,000 clones, 88% of which are singletons, and 6.5% to 9% rests with the top ten. This specimen consisted of CD4+ or CD8+ T cells sorted from blood, obtained in a trial of the OX40 agonist ivuxolimab. Receptors originate from an adult with an advanced solid tumor such as melanoma, head and neck, liver or kidney cancer.

This chain joins TRBV7-9 and TRBJ2-1; 7 nucleotides agree with TRBD2. Germline CDR1 SEHNR, CDR2 FQNEAQ (reference sequence). Trimming cost V 4 bases and J 6 bases; bases outside gene matches: 12. The CDR3 sequence is 16 residues long. CDR3 coding DNA: TGTGCCAGCAGCTACCGATCCGGGACTAAACCCAATGAGCAGTTCTTC. This translates into CASSYRSGTKPNEQFF.

The gene calls are TRBV19 and TRBJ2-2; TRBD1 matches 9 bases. V lost 5 bases and J lost 3; bases outside the gene matches: 7. Germline V gene sequence: CDR1 LNHDA, CDR2 SQIVND (reference sequence). This CDR3 has 16 residues. The CDR3 protein is CASSLRQGVDTGELFF. CDR3 bases: TGTGCCAGTAGTTTAAGACAGGGGGTTGACACCGGGGAGCTGTTTTTT.

The chain employs TRBV9 and TRBJ1-1, with a weak D call TRBD1 (5 bases). Trimming shortened V by 0 bases and J by 0 bases, and 6 bases separated the two germline ends. The V gene's germline CDR1 is SGDLS and CDR2 YYNGEE. This CDR3 has 14 residues. The CDR3 nucleotides read TGTGCCAGCAGCGTAGACAGGATGAACACTGAAGCTTTCTTT. It codes for CASSVDRMNTEAFF.

This chain joins TRBV28 and TRBJ1-1; D remains unclear. Germline values: CDR1 MDHEN, CDR2 SYDVKM. The CDR3 runs 13 residues. Trimming cost V 4 bases and J 0 bases, with 6 bases left between them. The CDR3 region has the DNA TGTGCCAGCAGTTGGACGGTGAACACTGAAGCTTTCTTT. Translating gives CASSWTVNTEAFF.

The chain links TRBV7-2 to TRBJ2-6, with 7 bases matching TRBD1. The CDR3 covers 18 residues. V lost 5 bases, J lost 1 base, and 11 bases stayed unmatched. Germline CDR1 reads SGHTA; CDR2 reads FQGNSA. The CDR3 DNA sequence: TGTGCCAGCAGCCGTTCCGGGACAGTGAATTCTGGGGCCAACGTCCTGACTTTC. Translated, it gives CASSRSGTVNSGANVLTF. The full variable domain, completed using reference TRBV7-2 and TRBJ2-6, is GAGVSQSPSNKVTEKGKDVELRCDPISGHTALYWYRQSLGQGLEFLIYFQGNSAPDKSGLPSDRFSAERTGGSVSTLTIQRTQQEDSAVYLCASSRSGTVNSGANVLTFGAGSRLTVL.

The J gene is TRBJ2-6, the V gene TRBV11-2; D is unclear. Trimming left V 4 bases short and J 1 base short, with 8 bases between. The CDR3 length is 15 residues. Looked up from germline, CDR1 is SGHAT and CDR2 is FQNNGV. The CDR3 sequence: CASSWTPSGANVLTF. Here the CDR3 DNA reads TGTGCCAGCAGCTGGACCCCGTCTGGGGCCAACGTCCTGACTTTC.

The gene calls are TRBV28 and TRBJ1-4, with unresolved D. The CDR3 loop spans 14 amino acids. Trimming removed 3 bases from V and 5 bases from J, with 10 bases in between. Germline loops: CDR1 MDHEN, CDR2 SYDVKM. The CDR3 nucleotides read TGTGCCAGCAGTTTTTTGCCGGCGAATGAAAAACTGTTTTTT. Translation: CASSFLPANEKLFF.

The rearrangement uses TRBV5-5 and TRBJ2-1, with D possibly being TRBD2 (5 bases). V lost 1 base and J 6 bases, leaving 8 bases between the germline ends. Germline V CDR1 and CDR2: SGHKS, YYEKEE (reference sequence). The CDR3 extends over 13 amino acids. The CDR3 spells CASSLSLANEQFF. CDR3 DNA: TGTGCCAGCAGCTTGAGCCTAGCCAATGAGCAGTTCTTC. Filled out from reference TRBV5-5 and TRBJ2-1, the complete variable domain reads DAGVTQSPTHLIKTRGQQVTLRCSPISGHKSVSWYQQVLGQGPQFIFQYYEKEERGRGNFPDRFSARQFPNYSSELNVNALLLGDSALYLCASSLSLANEQFFGPGTRLTVL.

The gene calls are TRBV18 and TRBJ1-1; a weak D match, TRBD1 (5 bases). The germline gives CDR1 KGHSH, CDR2 LQKENI. The CDR3 runs to 12 residues. V was cut by 2 bases and J by 7 bases, with 8 bases left in between. The CDR3 here is CASSPVGHEAFF. The CDR3 region has the DNA TGTGCCAGCTCACCAGTCGGACATGAAGCTTTCTTT.

This clone was recorded a few times. This chain links TRBV2 with TRBJ2-7, with 9 positions matching TRBD1. The CDR3 extends over 14 amino acids. With 7 bases clipped from V and 3 bases from J, the junction kept 7 bases outside the gene matches. In germline, CDR1 is SNHLY, CDR2 FYNNEI. CDR3 sequence (DNA): TGTGCCAGCACCCCAGGGACAGGGAGCTACGAGCAGTACTTC. This gives the protein CASTPGTGSYEQYF.

This chain links TRBV10-3 with TRBJ2-7; 7 bases map to TRBD2. CDR3 length: 15 residues. The germline V gene has CDR1 ENHRY and CDR2 SYGVKD. The ends lost 2 bases at V and 2 bases at J; junction bases unmatched: 6. For the CDR3, the DNA is TGTGCCATCAGTGAGCCCAGGACTAGTCCCTACGAGCAGTACTTC. Translation gives CAISEPRTSPYEQYF.

This chain uses TRBV7-9 with TRBJ2-5, with 10 bases aligning to TRBD1. In germline, CDR1 is SEHNR, CDR2 FQNEAQ (reference sequence). This CDR3 spans 15 amino acids. Germline trimming cut 6 bases from V and 5 bases from J; bases unmatched to any gene: 9. CDR3 protein: CASRSGTGEWETQYF. CDR3 sequence (DNA): TGTGCCAGCAGATCCGGGACAGGGGAGTGGGAGACCCAGTACTTC.

The rearrangement joins TRBV11-2 to TRBJ2-7; D possibly corresponds to TRBD2 (5 bases). The CDR3 extends over 14 amino acids. Trimming removed 1 base at V and 6 bases at J, with 13 bases between. CDR1 is SGHAT and CDR2 is FQNNGV in the germline V gene. The DNA of the CDR3 is TGTGCCAGCAGCTTAGTCGGTCCGGGGAGCGAGCAGTACTTC. This sequence encodes CASSLVGPGSEQYF.

This chain connects TRBV7-2 to TRBJ2-7; TRBD2 matches at 11 bases. CDR3 length: 16 residues. V shed 4 bases, J shed 1 base, and the junction held 6 bases outside the gene matches. Germline V gene sequence: CDR1 SGHTA, CDR2 FQGNSA. The CDR3 nucleotides read TGTGCCAGCAGCTACTTAGCGGGAGGGCCTTCCTACGAGCAGTACTTC. Protein: CASSYLAGGPSYEQYF. Variable domain in full (rest from reference TRBV7-2 and TRBJ2-7): GAGVSQSPSNKVTEKGKDVELRCDPISGHTALYWYRQSLGQGLEFLIYFQGNSAPDKSGLPSDRFSAERTGGSVSTLTIQRTQQEDSAVYLCASSYLAGGPSYEQYFGPGTRLTVT.

J is TRBJ2-2 and V is TRBV7-6, with a possible D match to TRBD2 (6 bases). Germline V gene sequence: CDR1 SGHVS, CDR2 FNYEAQ. The CDR3 runs to 16 residues. The V end was cut by 4 bases, the J end by 5 bases, with 17 bases between. Here the CDR3 reads CASSSRDRAGTGELFF. In DNA, the CDR3 is TGTGCCAGCAGCTCCCGGGACCGGGCGGGGACCGGGGAGCTGTTTTTT.

The rearrangement links TRBV4-1 to TRBJ1-3; D may be TRBD1 (5 bases). Trimming removed 0 bases from V and 1 base from J, with 16 bases in between. Germline V gene data show CDR1 as MGHRA and CDR2 as YSYEKL. The CDR3 has 18 residues. The CDR3 DNA sequence: TGCGCCAGCAGCCAAGAAGCCCCGCAGGGTTCATCTGGAAACACCATATATTTT. Translating it yields CASSQEAPQGSSGNTIYF.

This clone has only one observation. This chain joins TRBV11-2 and TRBJ1-1; a weak D match, TRBD1 (5 bases). V was pared by 1 base and J by 6 bases, with 9 bases between. The CDR3 extends over 13 amino acids. Germline CDR1 SGHAT, CDR2 FQNNGV. CDR3 sequence: CASSLARQSEAFF. CDR3 DNA sequence: TGTGCCAGCAGCTTAGCCAGACAGTCTGAAGCTTTCTTT.

The chain recombines TRBV19 with TRBJ2-7; D is perhaps TRBD2 (5 bases). Deletions cut 3 bases from V and 3 bases from J, with 15 bases between. The CDR3 runs 15 residues. From germline, CDR1 is LNHDA and CDR2 SQIVND (reference sequence). In DNA, the CDR3 is TGTGCCAGTAGTATGGGCCTGCGGGCCTACTACGAGCAGTACTTC. It yields the protein CASSMGLRAYYEQYF.

This chain joins TRBV27 and TRBJ2-7; 8 bases map to TRBD1. Germline V gene lookup returns CDR1 MNHEY and CDR2 SMNVEV (reference sequence). The CDR3 is 14 residues long. V trimming: 5 bases; J trimming: 4 bases; junction bases outside the gene matches: 7. The CDR3 DNA follows: TGTGCCAGCAGTAAGGACAGGGCCGGTTACGAGCAGTACTTC. Its translation is CASSKDRAGYEQYF.

The V call is TRBV30, the J call TRBJ1-1; D is unclear. This CDR3 spans 11 amino acids. V shed 2 bases and J shed 8 bases, with 9 bases lying between them. Germline V lookup: CDR1 GTSNPN, CDR2 SVGIG (reference sequence). The CDR3 is CAWSPGVEAFF. CDR3 sequence (DNA): TGTGCCTGGAGTCCGGGTGTAGAAGCTTTCTTT.

This clone was observed once. V gene TRBV5-6 combines with J gene TRBJ2-7; 10 bases agree with TRBD2. With V trimmed by 2 bases and J by 7 bases, 15 bases remained unmatched. This CDR3 has 17 residues. The germline CDR1 and CDR2 sequences are SGHDT and YYEEEE. CDR3 coding DNA: TGTGCCAGCAGCTTTTTCCCGCCTAGCGGGAGAGTAGGGGAGCAGTACTTC. It translates to CASSFFPPSGRVGEQYF.

The rearrangement joins TRBV28 to TRBJ1-1; D is uncertain. Deletions cut 8 bases from V and 4 bases from J, with 14 bases between. The CDR3 covers 13 residues. Germline CDR1 reads MDHEN; CDR2 reads SYDVKM. The DNA for the CDR3 is TGTGCCAGCTCTACGGGGAGGGTCACTGAAGCTTTCTTT. Residues: CASSTGRVTEAFF. Using reference TRBV28 and TRBJ1-1 for the parts outside the CDR3, the full variable domain is DVKVTQSSRYLVKRTGEKVFLECVQDMDHENMFWYRQDPGLGLRLIYFSYDVKMKEKGDIPEGYSVSREKKERFSLILESASTNQTSMYLCASSTGRVTEAFFGQGTRLTVV.

V and J are TRBV4-1 and TRBJ1-6; D not resolved. In germline, CDR1 is MGHRA, CDR2 YSYEKL. Trimming removed 3 bases from V and 5 bases from J, with 17 bases in between. This CDR3 contains 17 residues. The CDR3 loop reads CASSQGIVGVDNSPLHF. CDR3 in DNA: TGCGCCAGCAGCCAGGGTATAGTCGGGGTCGATAATTCACCCCTCCACTTT.

As concerns this clone: Other DNA sequences from this sample encode an identical CDR3 as well. The rearrangement links TRBV18 to TRBJ1-1; D perhaps matches TRBD1 (5 bases). V was shortened by 3 bases and J by 4 bases, with 12 bases between the two germline ends. Looked up from germline, CDR1 is KGHSH and CDR2 is LQKENI. The CDR3 length is 14 residues. The CDR3 region has the DNA TGTGCCAGCTCACCGGGGGAAGGAAGCACTGAAGCTTTCTTT. It specifies CASSPGEGSTEAFF. Variable domain in full (rest from reference TRBV18 and TRBJ1-1): NAGVMQNPRHLVRRRGQEARLRCSPMKGHSHVYWYRQLPEEGLKFMVYLQKENIIDESGMPKERFSAEFPKEGPSILRIQQVVRGDSAAYFCASSPGEGSTEAFFGQGTRLTVV.

This clone was counted only a few times. This rearrangement joins TRBV2 to TRBJ2-3, with TRBD2 matching over 8 bases. Unmatched junction bases numbered 8, after V lost 4 bases and J lost 2 bases. There are 16 residues in the CDR3. Germline CDR1 and CDR2: SNHLY and FYNNEI. For the CDR3, the DNA is TGTGCCAGCAGTGCGAAAAGCGGGAGATACACAGATACGCAGTATTTT. The encoded protein is CASSAKSGRYTDTQYF.

The chain is built from TRBV11-2 and TRBJ2-1; 10 bases align to TRBD2. Germline CDR1 SGHAT, CDR2 FQNNGV. V lost 6 bases to trimming and J lost 10 bases; unmatched junction nucleotides: 12. This CDR3 has 15 residues. The CDR3: CASRPMVAGGGEQFF. CDR3 nucleotide sequence: TGTGCCAGCAGACCCATGGTAGCGGGAGGAGGAGAGCAGTTCTTC. The full variable domain, rest sourced from reference TRBV11-2 and TRBJ2-1, is EAGVAQSPRYKIIEKRQSVAFWCNPISGHATLYWYQQILGQGPKLLIQFQNNGVVDDSQLPKDRFSAERLKGVDSTLKIQPAKLEDSAVYLCASRPMVAGGGEQFFGPGTRLTVL.

The rearrangement joins TRBV7-3 to TRBJ2-1, with 11 bases identical to TRBD2. CDR3 length: 15 amino acids. Germline trimming cut 5 bases from V and 9 bases from J; bases unmatched to any gene: 9. Germline assignment: CDR1 SGHTA and CDR2 FQGTGA. The CDR3 nucleotides read TGTGCCAGCAGCCCCGGGGGTAGCGGGAGGGTTGAGCAGTTCTTC. This encodes CASSPGGSGRVEQFF. The full variable domain, its missing parts supplied by reference TRBV7-3 and TRBJ2-1, is GAGVSQTPSNKVTEKGKYVELRCDPISGHTALYWYRQSLGQGPEFLIYFQGTGAADDSGLPNDRFFAVRPEGSVSTLKIQRTERGDSAVYLCASSPGGSGRVEQFFGPGTRLTVL.

CDR3 protein: CASTQDPPEKETQYF. The CDR3 region has the DNA TGTGCCAGCACCCAGGACCCCCCGGAGAAAGAGACCCAGTACTTC. The genes are TRBV6-5 and TRBJ2-5; D not certain. CDR1 and CDR2 from the germline V gene are MNHEY and SVGAGI. This CDR3 is built from 15 residues. The ends were cut back, 7 bases at V and 3 bases at J, with 18 bases in the middle.

The chain has TRBV28 and TRBJ2-7, with D perhaps TRBD1 (6 bases). The CDR3 has 13 amino acids. CDR1 and CDR2 from the germline V gene are MDHEN and SYDVKM. Between the trimmed V and J ends, which lost 10 bases and 2 bases, there was a span of 15 bases. The CDR3 spells CATLRTEPYEQYF. The CDR3 DNA sequence: TGTGCCACGCTCCGGACAGAACCCTACGAGCAGTACTTC.

The rearrangement links TRBV9 to TRBJ2-1; possible D gene TRBD2, 6 bases. V was trimmed by 2 bases and J by 5 bases, leaving 14 bases between them. The CDR3 has 15 residues. Per the germline V gene, CDR1 is SGDLS and CDR2 is YYNGEE. CDR3 region: CASSVGGANNNEQFF. The CDR3 coding sequence is TGTGCCAGCAGCGTGGGCGGGGCCAACAACAATGAGCAGTTCTTC.